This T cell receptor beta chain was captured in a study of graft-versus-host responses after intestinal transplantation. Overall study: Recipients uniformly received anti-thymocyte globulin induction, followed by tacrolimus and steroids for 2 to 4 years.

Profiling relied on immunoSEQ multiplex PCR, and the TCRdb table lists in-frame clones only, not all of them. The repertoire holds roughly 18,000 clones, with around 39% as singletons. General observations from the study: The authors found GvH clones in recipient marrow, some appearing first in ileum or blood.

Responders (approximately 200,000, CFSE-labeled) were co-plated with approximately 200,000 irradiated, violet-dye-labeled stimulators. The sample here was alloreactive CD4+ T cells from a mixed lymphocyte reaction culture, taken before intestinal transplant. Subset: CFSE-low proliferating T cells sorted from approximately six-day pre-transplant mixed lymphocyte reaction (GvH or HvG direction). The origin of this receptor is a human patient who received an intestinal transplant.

The CDR3 reads CASSLVGGLRYSPLHF. DNA of the CDR3: TGCGCCAGCAGCTTGGTTGGGGGGCTCCGTTATTCACCCCTCCACTTT. The chain couples TRBV5-1 to TRBJ1-6, with D possibly TRBD1 on 6 matching bases. Looked up from germline, CDR1 is SGHRS and CDR2 is YFSETQ. There are 16 residues in the CDR3. V dropped 0 bases and J dropped 8 bases, with 15 bases sitting between them.